This T cell receptor (beta chain) stems from a study of long-term antiretroviral therapy in people with HIV (dated 2022 in TCRdb). Describing the broader study: The earliest samples were collected about a decade before the 2015 WHO recommendation for immediate ART, when ART was typically delayed until CD4 counts fell. No cross-contamination during QIAcube processing was seen in test extractions of a monoclonal T-cell line run alongside roughly 35 polyclonal samples. Of the 30 participants with HIV, 10 to 11 were female. This retrospective serial study examined whether starting ART and sustained HIV suppression were associated with changes in the composition and diversity of the TRB repertoire in peripheral blood. A total of roughly 200 cryopreserved PBMC samples came from a few dozen adults with confirmed HIV infection and were collected serially over a mean of roughly six years (range 1-12). Overall results and qualifications from the work: Expanded TRB clones identified before ART initiation dominated the repertoire at all time points, although this dominance fluctuated and declined in many PLHIV after ART. ART initiation was associated with a significant increase in TRB diversity, but diversity stayed significantly below transplant donor controls even after long-term ART. Samples dated from the mid-2000s to the late 2010s, and the ART regimens used may be less effective than current ones. Limited PBMC availability meant only the TCR beta chain was sequenced, without alpha chain pairing. Inferences about post-ART repertoire changes were limited because no data were available on ART adherence, viral resistance or therapy changes. CDR3 length ranges in HIV repertoires were narrower than in controls, and network structure suggested an antigen-experienced repertoire with only a slight naive shift after ART. Unsorted PBMC were profiled instead of sorted CD4+ and CD8+ T cells because pre-ART samples had limited cell numbers.

A word on this clone: It has no known antigen specificity. Per-base qualities were not stored, and no clone one base away is much larger.

The immunoSEQ hsTCRB v3.0 assay was used at survey level resolution to sequence the TRB variable region. The targeted TRB sequencing depth was roughly 35,000-50,000 T-cell genomes per sample. Pooled TRB libraries were sequenced on an Illumina MiSeq with a v3 150-cycle kit. Concerning the study's data processing: Repertoire analysis was run in R within a reproducible Nextflow workflow that covered QC, data transformation and analysis. LymphoSeq2, an R package for AIRR-Seq data exploration, was used to implement custom analyses. After excluding a handful of samples that yielded fewer than 5000 total TRB sequences, fewer than 200 HIV repertoires remained for analysis. Of the roughly 180 retained HIV repertoires, almost 60 were collected before and 120 to 130 after ART initiation. Repertoires were downsampled to 5000 TRB nucleotide sequences, and summary statistics were averaged over 100 downsampling iterations. Only TRB sequences with CDR3 regions of at least seven amino acids were retained for analysis. A Shannon entropy-derived clonality score and the Gini coefficient were used to measure diversity. In the repertoire networks, any two of the top 5000 CDR3 amino acid sequences were linked whenever the two sequences differed by an edit distance of one. Antigen specificity groups and MHC restriction were predicted for TRB CDR3 amino acid sequences with GLIPH2. To flag known associations with CMV, EBV, HIV or tissue antigens, CDR3 amino acid sequences were compared against VDJdb and McPAS-TCR. Pre-ART, post-ART and control groups were compared with Wilcoxon signed-rank tests and Holm-Bonferroni correction. TCRdb's version of the immuneACCESS table is confined to in-frame rearrangements and falls short of the full clone set. An unresolved V gene accounts for under half of the shortfall where checked; the remainder is of unknown origin. D and trimming were read from the DNA, whereas the V and J calls and clone size are those reported in that table. The sample records tens of thousands of clones, 70% to 90% of which are singletons. The ten largest clones take up roughly 4% of the sample.

Participants were included only if at least one PBMC sample before ART initiation and at least two post-ART samples were available. All participants with HIV were treated in the United States of America. Before DNA extraction, cryopreserved samples containing roughly 0.85-11 million PBMC were thawed and washed. At the time of the earliest PBMC sample, participants with HIV were aged between about 20 and 60 years. PBMC samples were contributed by each participant from 1-4 timepoints before ART initiation and 2-8 timepoints after ART initiation, with a median of 7 samples. For every participant, serial HIV viral load, CD4+ T-cell count, ART history and demographic data were obtained. Using a Qiagen kit on a QIAcube, genomic DNA was extracted from unsorted PBMC, with samples processed in batches of 12. The sequence was collected from a woman younger than 30 with HIV. Specimen: unsorted PBMCs, collected 1.8 years after starting antiretroviral therapy.

For the CDR3, the sequence is CASRRTSQETQYF. Read as DNA, the sequence is TGTGCCAGCAGACGGACATCCCAAGAGACCCAGTACTTC. The V and J segments used are TRBV27 and TRBJ2-5; a tentative D match to TRBD1 spans 5 bases. V loses 6 bases, J loses 1 base, and the germline ends lie 9 bases apart. Taken from cysteine to phenylalanine, the CDR3 has 13 residues. CDR3 DNA only is kept here, 39 bases in frame from base 1. The germline V gene (reference sequence) supplies CDR1 MNHEY and CDR2 SMNVEV.